This T cell receptor (beta chain) was sequenced during a study of patients and donors after allogeneic stem cell transplantation. V was cut by 0 bases and J by 7 bases, with 7 bases left in between. Germline-derived CDR1 and CDR2 are LNHNV and YYDKDF (reference sequence). This CDR3 spans 13 amino acids. TCRdb reprocessed the RT-PCR reads via MiXCR and lists one record per CDR3 protein. The sample contains 800,000 to 1,000,000 distinct CDR3 sequences, roughly 17% of which appear only once. There are many counts of this clonotype. The clonotype comes from a human donor who was either an allogeneic HSCT recipient or a stem cell or donor lymphocyte infusion donor (not recorded which). It is not recorded whose cells these are; they may come from a transplant donor. The sequenced material came from blood, either unsorted or a sorted T cell fraction (not recorded which). The gene calls are TRBV15 and TRBJ2-1; unclear D gene. CDR3 in DNA: TGTGCCACCAGCAGAGATCGGAGAAATGAGCAGTTCTTC. It encodes CATSRDRRNEQFF.